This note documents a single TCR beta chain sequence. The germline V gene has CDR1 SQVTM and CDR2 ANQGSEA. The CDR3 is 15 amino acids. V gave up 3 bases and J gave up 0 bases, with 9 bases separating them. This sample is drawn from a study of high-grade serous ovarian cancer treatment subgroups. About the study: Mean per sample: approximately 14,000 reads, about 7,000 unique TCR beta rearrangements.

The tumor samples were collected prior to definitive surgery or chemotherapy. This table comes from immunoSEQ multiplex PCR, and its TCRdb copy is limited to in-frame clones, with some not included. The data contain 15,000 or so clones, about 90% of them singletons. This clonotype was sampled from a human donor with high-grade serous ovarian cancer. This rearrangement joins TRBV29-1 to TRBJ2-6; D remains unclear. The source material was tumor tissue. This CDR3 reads CSVDLWGSGANVLTF. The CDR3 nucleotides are TGCAGCGTTGACCTATGGGGCTCTGGGGCCAACGTCCTGACTTTC.